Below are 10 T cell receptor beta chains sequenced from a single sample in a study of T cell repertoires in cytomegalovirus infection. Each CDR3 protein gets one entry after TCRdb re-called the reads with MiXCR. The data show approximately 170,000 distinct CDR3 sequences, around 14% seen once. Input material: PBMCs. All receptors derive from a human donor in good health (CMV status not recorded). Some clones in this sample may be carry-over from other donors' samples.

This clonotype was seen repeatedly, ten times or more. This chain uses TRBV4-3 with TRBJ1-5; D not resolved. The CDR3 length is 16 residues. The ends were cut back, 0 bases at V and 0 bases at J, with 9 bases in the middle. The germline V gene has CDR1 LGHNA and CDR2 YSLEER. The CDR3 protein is CASSQDPGNSNQPQHF. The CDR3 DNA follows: TGCGCCAGCAGCCAAGATCCGGGAAATAGCAATCAGCCCCAGCATTTT.

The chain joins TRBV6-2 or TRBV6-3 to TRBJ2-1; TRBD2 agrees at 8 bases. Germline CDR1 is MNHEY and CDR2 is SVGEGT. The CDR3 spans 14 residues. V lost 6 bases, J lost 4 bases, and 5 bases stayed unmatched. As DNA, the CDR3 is TGTGCCAGCAGGAGACTAGCGCGGTACAATGAGCAGTTCTTC. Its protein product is CASRRLARYNEQFF.

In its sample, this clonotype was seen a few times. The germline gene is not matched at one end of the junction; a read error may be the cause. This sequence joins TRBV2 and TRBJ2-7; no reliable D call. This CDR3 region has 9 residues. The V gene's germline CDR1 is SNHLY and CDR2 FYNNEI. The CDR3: CASRGPHHF. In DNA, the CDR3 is TGTGCCAGCAGGGGCCCCCACCACTTC. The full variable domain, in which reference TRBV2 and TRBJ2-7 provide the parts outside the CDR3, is EPEVTQTPSHQVTQMGQEVILRCVPISNHLYFYWYRQILGQKVEFLVSFYNNEISEKSEIFDDQFSVERPDGSNFTLKIRSTKLEDSAMYFCASRGPHHFGPGTRLTVT.

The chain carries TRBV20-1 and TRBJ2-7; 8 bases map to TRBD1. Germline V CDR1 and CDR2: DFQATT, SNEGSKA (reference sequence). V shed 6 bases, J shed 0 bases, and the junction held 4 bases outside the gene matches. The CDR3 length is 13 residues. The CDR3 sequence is CSAQDRVSYEQYF. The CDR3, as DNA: TGCAGTGCCCAGGACAGGGTCTCCTACGAGCAGTACTTC.

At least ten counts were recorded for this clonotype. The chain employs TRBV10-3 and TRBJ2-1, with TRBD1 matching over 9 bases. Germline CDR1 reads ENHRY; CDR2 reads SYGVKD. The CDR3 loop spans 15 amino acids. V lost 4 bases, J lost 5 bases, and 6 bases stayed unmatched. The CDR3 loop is CAISGTGTGNNEQFF. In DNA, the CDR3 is TGTGCCATCAGTGGGACCGGGACAGGGAACAATGAGCAGTTCTTC.

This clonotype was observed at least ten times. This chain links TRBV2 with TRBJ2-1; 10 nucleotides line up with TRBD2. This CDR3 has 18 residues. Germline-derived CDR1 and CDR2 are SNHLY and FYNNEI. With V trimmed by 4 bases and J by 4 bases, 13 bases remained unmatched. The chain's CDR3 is CASSAGRERLAGYNEQFF. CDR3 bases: TGTGCCAGCAGTGCCGGTCGAGAGAGACTAGCGGGTTACAATGAGCAGTTCTTC.

The CDR3 spells CASTPVLTSTDTQYF. In DNA, the CDR3 is TGTGCCAGCACCCCTGTTCTCACTAGCACAGATACGCAGTATTTT. The genes are TRBV6-2 or TRBV6-3 and TRBJ2-3, with no clear D. Germline V gene lookup returns CDR1 MNHEY and CDR2 SVGEGT. V was cut by 7 bases and J by 0 bases, with 14 bases left in between. The CDR3 consists of 15 residues.

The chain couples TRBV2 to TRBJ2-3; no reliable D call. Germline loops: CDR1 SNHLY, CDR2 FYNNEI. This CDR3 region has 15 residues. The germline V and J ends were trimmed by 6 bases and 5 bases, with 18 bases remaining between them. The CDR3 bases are TGTGCCAGCAGCCAGGCGGTTAAGAAGGGAGATACGCAGTATTTT. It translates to CASSQAVKKGDTQYF.

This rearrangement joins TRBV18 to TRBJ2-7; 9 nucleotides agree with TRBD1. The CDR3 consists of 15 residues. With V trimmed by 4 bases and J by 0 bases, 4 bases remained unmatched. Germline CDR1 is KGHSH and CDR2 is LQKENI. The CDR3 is CASSQGTGSSYEQYF. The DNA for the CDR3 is TGTGCCAGCTCACAAGGGACAGGGAGCTCCTACGAGCAGTACTTC.

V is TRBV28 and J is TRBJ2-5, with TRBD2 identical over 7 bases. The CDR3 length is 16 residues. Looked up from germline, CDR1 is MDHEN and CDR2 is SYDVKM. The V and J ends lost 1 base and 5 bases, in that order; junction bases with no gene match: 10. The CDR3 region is CASSLFGLAAVETQYF. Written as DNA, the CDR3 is TGTGCCAGCAGTTTATTCGGGCTAGCGGCCGTGGAGACCCAGTACTTC.